These 8 T cell receptor beta chains were sequenced from one sample in a study of shared clonotypes between healthy human individuals. Produced via immunoSEQ multiplex PCR; TCRdb's table is partial and in-frame only. The repertoire holds 2 million to 3 million clones, with approximately 94% as singletons. The sequenced sample consisted of naive CD4+ T cells from PBMCs. Subset defined: CD45RA+ positively selected. The receptors come from a man younger than 35 in good health. Some clones in this sample may be carry-over from other donors' samples.

As regards this clone: A read error may explain this, as a much larger clone is one base away. The identical CDR3 is also encoded by other nucleotide sequences in the sample. The chain employs TRBV28 and TRBJ1-1; D gene ambiguous. The V gene's germline CDR1 is MDHEN and CDR2 SYDVKM. This CDR3 spans 12 amino acids. Trimming took 1 base from V and 2 from J, leaving 2 bases between them. In nucleotides, the CDR3 is TGTGCCAGCAGTTTATTCAACACTGAAGCTTTCTTT. Encoded protein: CASSLFNTEAFF.

The V gene is TRBV6-1, the J gene TRBJ1-2; D possibly corresponds to TRBD1 (6 bases). This CDR3 region has 18 residues. Germline values: CDR1 MNHNS, CDR2 SASEGT. V lost 2 bases, J lost 8 bases, and 27 bases lay in between. As DNA, the CDR3 is TGTGCCAGCAGTGAAACCTTAACCAGGGGATTATCGTCTGGCGGCTACACCTTC. Amino acid sequence: CASSETLTRGLSSGGYTF.

The rearrangement links TRBV27 to TRBJ2-1; D not certain. CDR1 and CDR2 from the germline V gene are MNHEY and SMNVEV (reference sequence). The CDR3 covers 14 residues. The ends were cut back, 6 bases at V and 3 bases at J, with 12 bases in the middle. Written as DNA, the CDR3 is TGTGCCAGCAGACCGGAGCTCGGCTACAATGAGCAGTTCTTC. Translation gives CASRPELGYNEQFF.

CDR3 DNA sequence: TGCGCCAGCAGCTTGGATCCCCCCCCTAACTATGGCTACACCTTC. Its translation: CASSLDPPPNYGYTF. The rearrangement links TRBV5-1 to TRBJ1-2; D is ambiguous. The CDR3 is 15 amino acids. The V end lost 0 bases, the J end lost 0 bases, and 9 bases lay between the germline ends. Germline-derived CDR1 and CDR2 are SGHRS and YFSETQ.

The table lists this clone with a count of one. At the DNA level, this CDR3 is encoded by other sequences in the same sample as well. V gene TRBV5-1 combines with J gene TRBJ1-1; no clear D gene. Trimming took 0 bases from V and 2 from J, leaving 8 bases between them. CDR1 SGHRS and CDR2 YFSETQ come from the germline V gene. CDR3 length: 14 residues. CDR3 amino acids: CASSLEGPNTEAFF. CDR3 in DNA: TGCGCCAGCAGCTTGGAGGGCCCCAACACTGAAGCTTTCTTT.

This clone was counted a single time. The rearrangement uses TRBV7-9 and TRBJ1-4, with D perhaps matching TRBD1 (5 bases). V was trimmed by 0 bases and J by 3 bases, leaving 5 bases between them. The CDR3 covers 14 residues. Germline CDR1 SEHNR, CDR2 FQNEAQ (reference sequence). The CDR3 DNA sequence: TGTGCCAGCAGCTTAGCGACAGCTAATGAAAAACTGTTTTTT. Translation: CASSLATANEKLFF.

The V call is TRBV28, the J call TRBJ1-1; tentatively, D is TRBD1 (6 bases). Germline V gene lookup returns CDR1 MDHEN and CDR2 SYDVKM. The CDR3 extends over 14 amino acids. V gave up 4 bases and J gave up 3 bases, with 12 bases separating them. CDR3 nucleotides: TGTGCCAGCAGTTCCTACAGGGCCCACACTGAAGCTTTCTTT. It codes for CASSSYRAHTEAFF.

The genes are TRBV10-3 and TRBJ2-3, with 12 positions matching TRBD2. CDR3 length equals 15 residues. Per the germline V gene, CDR1 is ENHRY and CDR2 is SYGVKD. J lost 5 bases, V lost 6 bases, and 6 bases had no gene match. CDR3 loop: CAIRGASGREDTQYF. The CDR3 DNA reads TGTGCCATCAGGGGGGCTAGCGGGAGGGAAGATACGCAGTATTTT.